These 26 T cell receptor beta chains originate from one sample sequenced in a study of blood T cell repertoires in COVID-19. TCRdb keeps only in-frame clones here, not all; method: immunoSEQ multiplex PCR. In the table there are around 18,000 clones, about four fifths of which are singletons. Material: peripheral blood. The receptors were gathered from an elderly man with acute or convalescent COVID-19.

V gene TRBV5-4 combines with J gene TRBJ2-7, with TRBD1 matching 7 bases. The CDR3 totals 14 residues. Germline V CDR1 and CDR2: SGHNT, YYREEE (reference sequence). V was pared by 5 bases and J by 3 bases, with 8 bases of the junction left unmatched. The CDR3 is CASSWPGQSYEQYF. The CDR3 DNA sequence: TGTGCCAGCAGTTGGCCGGGACAGAGCTACGAGCAGTACTTC. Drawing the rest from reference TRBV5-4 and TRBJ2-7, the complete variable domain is ETGVTQSPTHLIKTRGQQVTLRCSSQSGHNTVSWYQQALGQGPQFIFQYYREEENGRGNFPPRFSGLQFPNYSSELNVNALELDDSALYLCASSWPGQSYEQYFGPGTRLTVT.

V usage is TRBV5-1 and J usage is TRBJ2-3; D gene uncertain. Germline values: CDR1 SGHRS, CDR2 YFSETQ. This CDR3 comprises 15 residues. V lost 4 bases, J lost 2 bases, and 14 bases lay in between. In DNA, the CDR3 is TGCGCCAGCAGCCCCACAGTCCTCTCCACAGATACGCAGTATTTT. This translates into CASSPTVLSTDTQYF. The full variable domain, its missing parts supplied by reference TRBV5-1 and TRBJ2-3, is KAGVTQTPRYLIKTRGQQVTLSCSPISGHRSVSWYQQTPGQGLQFLFEYFSETQRNKGNFPGRFSGRQFSNSRSEMNVSTLELGDSALYLCASSPTVLSTDTQYFGPGTRLTVL.

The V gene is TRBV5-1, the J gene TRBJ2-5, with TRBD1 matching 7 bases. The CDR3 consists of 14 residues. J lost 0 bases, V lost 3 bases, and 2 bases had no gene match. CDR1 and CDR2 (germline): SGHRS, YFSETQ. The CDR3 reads CASSSGQYQETQYF. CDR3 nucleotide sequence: TGCGCCAGCAGCTCGGGACAGTACCAAGAGACCCAGTACTTC.

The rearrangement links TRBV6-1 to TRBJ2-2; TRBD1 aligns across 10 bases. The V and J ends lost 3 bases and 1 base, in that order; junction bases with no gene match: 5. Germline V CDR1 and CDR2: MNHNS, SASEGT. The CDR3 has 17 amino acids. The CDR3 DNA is TGTGCCAGCAGTGAGACAGGGGGCCCTCTGAACACCGGGGAGCTGTTTTTT. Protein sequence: CASSETGGPLNTGELFF.

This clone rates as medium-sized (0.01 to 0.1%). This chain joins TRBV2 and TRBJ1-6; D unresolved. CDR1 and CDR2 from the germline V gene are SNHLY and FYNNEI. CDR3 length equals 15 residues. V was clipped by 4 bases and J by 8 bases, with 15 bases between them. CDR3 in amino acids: CASSASPRPYSPLHF. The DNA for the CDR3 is TGTGCCAGCAGTGCGTCTCCTAGGCCCTATTCACCCCTCCACTTT.

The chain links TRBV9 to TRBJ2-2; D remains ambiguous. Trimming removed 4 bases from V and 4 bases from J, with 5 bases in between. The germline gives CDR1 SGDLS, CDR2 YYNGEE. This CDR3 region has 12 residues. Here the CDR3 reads CASSPRTGELFF. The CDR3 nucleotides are TGTGCCAGCAGCCCGCGCACCGGGGAGCTGTTTTTT.

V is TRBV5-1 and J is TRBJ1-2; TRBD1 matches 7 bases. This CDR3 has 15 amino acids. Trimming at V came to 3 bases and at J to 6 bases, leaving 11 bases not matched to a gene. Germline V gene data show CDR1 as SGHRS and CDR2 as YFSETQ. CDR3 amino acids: CASSSGTAQGHGYTF. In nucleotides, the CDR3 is TGCGCCAGCAGCTCAGGGACAGCTCAAGGGCATGGCTACACCTTC.

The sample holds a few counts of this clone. CDR3 loop: CASSLTGITSGELFF. In DNA form, the CDR3 reads TGTGCCAGTAGTTTAACCGGGATCACGTCCGGGGAGCTGTTTTTT. The chain joins TRBV19 to TRBJ2-2, with D maybe TRBD2 (5 bases). The CDR3 has 15 amino acids. Trimming took 5 bases from V and 6 from J, leaving 16 bases between them. CDR1 is LNHDA, CDR2 SQIVND, per germline (reference sequence). The whole variable domain, remainder taken from reference TRBV19 and TRBJ2-2, is DGGITQSPKYLFRKEGQNVTLSCEQNLNHDAMYWYRQDPGQGLRLIYYSQIVNDFQKGDIAEGYSVSREKKESFPLTVTSAQKNPTAFYLCASSLTGITSGELFFGEGSRLTVL.

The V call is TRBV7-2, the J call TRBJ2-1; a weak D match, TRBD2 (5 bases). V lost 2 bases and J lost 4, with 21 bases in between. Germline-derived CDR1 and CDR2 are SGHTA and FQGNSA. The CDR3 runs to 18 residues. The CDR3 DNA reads TGTGCCAGCAGCTTACGGACTCCCTACGTCCCTTCATACAATGAGCAGTTCTTC. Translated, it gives CASSLRTPYVPSYNEQFF.

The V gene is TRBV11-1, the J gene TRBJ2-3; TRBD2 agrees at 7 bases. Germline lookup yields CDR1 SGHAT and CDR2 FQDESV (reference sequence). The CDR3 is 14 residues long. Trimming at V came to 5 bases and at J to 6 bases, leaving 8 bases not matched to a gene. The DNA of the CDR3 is TGTGCCAGCAGCGCCGGACTAGAGAGCGATACGCAGTATTTT. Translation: CASSAGLESDTQYF. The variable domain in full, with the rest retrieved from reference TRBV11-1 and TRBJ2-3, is EAEVAQSPRYKITEKSQAVAFWCDPISGHATLYWYRQILGQGPELLVQFQDESVVDDSQLPKDRFSAERLKGVDSTLKIQPAELGDSAMYLCASSAGLESDTQYFGPGTRLTVL.

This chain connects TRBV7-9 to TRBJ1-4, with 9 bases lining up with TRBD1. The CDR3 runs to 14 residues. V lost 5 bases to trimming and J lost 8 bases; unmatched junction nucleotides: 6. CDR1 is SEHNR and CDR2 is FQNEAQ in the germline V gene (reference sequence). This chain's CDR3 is CASSNRQGGEKLFF. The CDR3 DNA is TGTGCCAGCAGCAACCGACAGGGGGGGGAAAAACTGTTTTTT.

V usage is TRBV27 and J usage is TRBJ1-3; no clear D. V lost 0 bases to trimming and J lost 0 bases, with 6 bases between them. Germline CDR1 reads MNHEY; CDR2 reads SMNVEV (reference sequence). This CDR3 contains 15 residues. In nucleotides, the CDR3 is TGTGCCAGCAGTTTATCCGGGAGCTCTGGAAACACCATATATTTT. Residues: CASSLSGSSGNTIYF.

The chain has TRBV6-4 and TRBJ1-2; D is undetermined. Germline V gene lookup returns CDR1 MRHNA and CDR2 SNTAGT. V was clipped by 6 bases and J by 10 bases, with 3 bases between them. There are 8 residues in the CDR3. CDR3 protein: CASRYYTF. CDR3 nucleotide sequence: TGTGCCAGCAGGTACTACACCTTC.

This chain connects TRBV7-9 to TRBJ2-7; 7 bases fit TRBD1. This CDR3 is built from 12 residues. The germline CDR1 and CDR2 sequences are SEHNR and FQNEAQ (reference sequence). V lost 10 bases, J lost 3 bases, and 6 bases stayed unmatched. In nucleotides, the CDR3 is TGTGCCACCGCGACAGGGAGCTACGAGCAGTACTTC. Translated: CATATGSYEQYF.

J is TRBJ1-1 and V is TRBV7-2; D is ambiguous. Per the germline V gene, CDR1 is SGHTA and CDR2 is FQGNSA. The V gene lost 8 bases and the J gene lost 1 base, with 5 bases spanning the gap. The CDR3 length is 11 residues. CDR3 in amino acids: CASATNTEAFF. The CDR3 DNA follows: TGTGCCAGCGCTACGAACACTGAAGCTTTCTTT.

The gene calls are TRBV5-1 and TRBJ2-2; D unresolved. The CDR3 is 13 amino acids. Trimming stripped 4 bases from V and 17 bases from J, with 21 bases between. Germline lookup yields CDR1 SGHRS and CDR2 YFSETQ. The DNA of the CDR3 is TGCGCCAGCAGCGTAAACAACCTGGCCACCCCATTTTTT. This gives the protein CASSVNNLATPFF.

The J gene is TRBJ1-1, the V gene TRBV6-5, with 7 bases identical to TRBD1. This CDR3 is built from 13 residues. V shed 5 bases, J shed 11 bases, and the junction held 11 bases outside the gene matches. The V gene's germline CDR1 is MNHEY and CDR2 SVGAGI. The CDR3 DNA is TGTGCCAGCAGTCGCAAGGGACAGTCAGGCGCTTTCTTT. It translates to CASSRKGQSGAFF.

As DNA, the CDR3 is TGTGCCATCAGTGAGTCTGGGACAGGGGCCTACGAGCAGTACTTC. Translating gives CAISESGTGAYEQYF. This rearrangement joins TRBV10-3 to TRBJ2-7; 10 bases are shared with TRBD1. Germline assignment: CDR1 ENHRY and CDR2 SYGVKD. CDR3 length equals 15 residues. With V trimmed by 0 bases and J by 2 bases, 1 base remained unmatched.

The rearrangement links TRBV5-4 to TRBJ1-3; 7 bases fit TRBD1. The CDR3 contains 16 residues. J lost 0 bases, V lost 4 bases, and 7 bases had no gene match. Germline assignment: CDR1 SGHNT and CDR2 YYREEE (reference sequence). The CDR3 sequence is CASSPPGQLSGNTIYF. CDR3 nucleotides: TGTGCCAGCAGCCCCCCGGGACAGCTCTCTGGAAACACCATATATTTT.

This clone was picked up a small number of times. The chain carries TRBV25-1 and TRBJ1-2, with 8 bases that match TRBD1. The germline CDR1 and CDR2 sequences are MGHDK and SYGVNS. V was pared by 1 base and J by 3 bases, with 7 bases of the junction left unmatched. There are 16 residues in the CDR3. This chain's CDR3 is CASSEWRTGRDYGYTF. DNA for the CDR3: TGTGCCAGCAGTGAATGGCGGACAGGGCGAGACTATGGCTACACCTTC.

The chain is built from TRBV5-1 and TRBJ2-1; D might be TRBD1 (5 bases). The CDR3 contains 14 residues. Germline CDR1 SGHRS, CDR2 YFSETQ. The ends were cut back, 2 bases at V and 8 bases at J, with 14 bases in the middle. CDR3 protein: CASSLEQAMDEQFF. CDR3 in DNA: TGCGCCAGCAGCTTAGAACAGGCCATGGATGAGCAGTTCTTC.

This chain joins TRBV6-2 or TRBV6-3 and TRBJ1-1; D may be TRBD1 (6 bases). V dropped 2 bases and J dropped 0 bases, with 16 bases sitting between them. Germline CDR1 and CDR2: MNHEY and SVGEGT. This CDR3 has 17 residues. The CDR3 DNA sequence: TGTGCCAGCAGTTACAGCCCCCAACAGGGCATGAACACTGAAGCTTTCTTT. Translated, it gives CASSYSPQQGMNTEAFF.

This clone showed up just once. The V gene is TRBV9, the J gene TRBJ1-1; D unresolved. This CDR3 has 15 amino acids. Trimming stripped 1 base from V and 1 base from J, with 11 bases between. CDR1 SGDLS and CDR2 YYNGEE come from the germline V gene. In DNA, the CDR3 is TGTGCCAGCAGCGTACGATCAAACAAGAACACTGAAGCTTTCTTT. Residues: CASSVRSNKNTEAFF. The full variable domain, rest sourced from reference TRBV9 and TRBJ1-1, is DSGVTQTPKHLITATGQRVTLRCSPRSGDLSVYWYQQSLDQGLQFLIQYYNGEERAKGNILERFSAQQFPDLHSELNLSSLELGDSALYFCASSVRSNKNTEAFFGQGTRLTVV.

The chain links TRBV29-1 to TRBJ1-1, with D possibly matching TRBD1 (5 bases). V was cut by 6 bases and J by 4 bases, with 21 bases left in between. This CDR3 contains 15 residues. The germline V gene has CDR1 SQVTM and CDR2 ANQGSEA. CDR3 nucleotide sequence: TGCAGCGTCCAGGGTAACAGGCCGGAGGGCACTGAAGCTTTCTTT. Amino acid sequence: CSVQGNRPEGTEAFF.

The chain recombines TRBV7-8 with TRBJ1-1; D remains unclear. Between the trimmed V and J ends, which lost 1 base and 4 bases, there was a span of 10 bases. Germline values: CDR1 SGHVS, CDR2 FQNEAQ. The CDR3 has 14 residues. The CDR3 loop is CASSLGGSITEAFF. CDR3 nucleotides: TGTGCCAGCAGCTTAGGAGGCTCCATCACTGAAGCTTTCTTT.

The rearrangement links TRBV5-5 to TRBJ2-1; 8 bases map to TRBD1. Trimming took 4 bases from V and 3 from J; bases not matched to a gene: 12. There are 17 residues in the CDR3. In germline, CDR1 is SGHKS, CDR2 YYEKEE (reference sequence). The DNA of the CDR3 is TGTGCCAGCAGCGGATCCAGGGGGCTGGGGGTCTACAATGAGCAGTTCTTC. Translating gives CASSGSRGLGVYNEQFF.